The 21 T cell receptor beta chains listed next were all sequenced from one sample in a study of T cell changes during pregnancy in multiple sclerosis. The repertoire was sequenced with immunoSEQ multiplex PCR; TCRdb's copy has only in-frame clones and lacks some. Among about 50,000 clones, around 94% were seen once, and the ten largest hold 5.5%. The sample consisted of CD8+ T cells from peripheral blood mononuclear cells, taken before pregnancy. The source of these receptors is a female donor with multiple sclerosis, enrolled in a pregnancy study.

V is TRBV6-1 and J is TRBJ1-5; no firm D call. This CDR3 contains 15 residues. Germline V lookup: CDR1 MNHNS, CDR2 SASEGT. The germline V and J ends were trimmed by 2 bases and 6 bases, with 14 bases remaining between them. CDR3 loop: CASSETHSFGQPQHF. The CDR3, as DNA: TGTGCCAGCAGTGAAACCCACAGCTTCGGTCAGCCCCAGCATTTT.

The J gene is TRBJ1-2, the V gene TRBV29-1; D not certain. Germline lookup yields CDR1 SQVTM and CDR2 ANQGSEA. Trimming shortened V by 2 bases and J by 1 base, and 14 bases separated the two germline ends. The CDR3 loop spans 15 amino acids. This CDR3 reads CSVEYVVPINYGYTF. The CDR3 DNA reads as TGCAGCGTTGAATACGTTGTTCCTATTAACTATGGCTACACCTTC.

In its sample, this clone was seen once. CDR3 loop: CASSGPGLKHYEQYF. In DNA form, the CDR3 reads TGTGCCAGCAGTGGACCGGGACTGAAGCACTACGAGCAGTACTTC. The chain couples TRBV2 to TRBJ2-7; TRBD2 might be the D (6 bases). The CDR3 spans 15 residues. V was pared by 4 bases and J by 3 bases, with 16 bases between. Looked up from germline, CDR1 is SNHLY and CDR2 is FYNNEI.

The chain links TRBV11-2 to TRBJ1-2; 7 nucleotides match TRBD1. This CDR3 is built from 12 residues. V shed 2 bases, J shed 8 bases, and the junction held 2 bases outside the gene matches. CDR1 SGHAT and CDR2 FQNNGV come from the germline V gene. CDR3 protein: CASSLTGDGYTF. The CDR3 region has the DNA TGTGCCAGCAGCTTAACAGGGGACGGCTACACCTTC.

V is TRBV19 and J is TRBJ2-7, with D tentatively TRBD2 (6 bases). Trimming removed 1 base from V and 9 bases from J, with 16 bases in between. The V gene's germline CDR1 is LNHDA and CDR2 SQIVND (reference sequence). CDR3 size: 14 residues. CDR3 nucleotides: TGTGCCAGTAGTATAGGGAGCCTCGAGGAGGGGCAGTACTTC. Its protein is CASSIGSLEEGQYF.

The chain joins TRBV27 to TRBJ1-1; possible D gene TRBD1, 5 bases. Germline V gene sequence: CDR1 MNHEY, CDR2 SMNVEV (reference sequence). This CDR3 has 15 residues. Trimming took 6 bases from V and 0 from J, leaving 14 bases between them. CDR3 sequence (DNA): TGTGCCAGCAGCCCCCCGCCAGGGCTGAACACTGAAGCTTTCTTT. Translated, it gives CASSPPPGLNTEAFF.

The genes are TRBV5-1 and TRBJ2-2; TRBD1 matches 7 bases. CDR1 and CDR2 (germline): SGHRS, YFSETQ. V was clipped by 4 bases and J by 5 bases; unmatched bases: 8. This CDR3 is built from 15 residues. CDR3 nucleotide sequence: TGCGCCAGCAGCCTAGGGACAGTAAAAACCGGGGAGCTGTTTTTT. Translation: CASSLGTVKTGELFF.

This chain links TRBV7-3 with TRBJ2-7, with 8 bases that match TRBD2. The CDR3 contains 15 residues. V was pared by 2 bases and J by 4 bases, with 7 bases of the junction left unmatched. CDR1 and CDR2 from the germline V gene are SGHTA and FQGTGA. Here the CDR3 DNA reads TGTGCCAGCAGCTTATCTGCGGGAGGATCGTACGAGCAGTACTTC. The encoded protein is CASSLSAGGSYEQYF.

The V and J genes are TRBV4-1 and TRBJ2-5; 7 nucleotides align to TRBD2. Germline V gives CDR1 MGHRA, CDR2 YSYEKL. CDR3 length: 15 amino acids. The trim removed 0 bases at V and 0 bases at J, leaving 1 base unmatched. In DNA, the CDR3 is TGCGCCAGCAGCCAAGAAGGGAGGGACCAAGAGACCCAGTACTTC. Residues: CASSQEGRDQETQYF.

The V and J genes are TRBV2 and TRBJ1-1; 8 bases fit TRBD1. Germline V lookup: CDR1 SNHLY, CDR2 FYNNEI. CDR3 size: 16 residues. The V gene end was trimmed by 2 bases and the J gene end by 7 bases; junction bases not matched to a gene: 12. The CDR3 coding sequence is TGTGCCAGCAGTGAATTGGGGTCGACAGGGGAGCATGAAGCTTTCTTT. Translated, it gives CASSELGSTGEHEAFF. The full variable domain, completed using reference TRBV2 and TRBJ1-1, is EPEVTQTPSHQVTQMGQEVILRCVPISNHLYFYWYRQILGQKVEFLVSFYNNEISEKSEIFDDQFSVERPDGSNFTLKIRSTKLEDSAMYFCASSELGSTGEHEAFFGQGTRLTVV.

The rearrangement uses TRBV7-9 and TRBJ2-1; D might be TRBD1 (5 bases). Trimming shortened V by 5 bases and J by 0 bases, and 17 bases separated the two germline ends. The length of the CDR3 is 17 residues. Germline assignment: CDR1 SEHNR and CDR2 FQNEAQ (reference sequence). CDR3 nucleotide sequence: TGTGCCAGCAGCCCTCCCTACCAGGGCAGCTCCTACAATGAGCAGTTCTTC. This sequence encodes CASSPPYQGSSYNEQFF.

The DNA of the CDR3 is TGTGCCAGCAGTCCAACAGGAAAGTATCAGCCCCAGCATTTT. Amino acids: CASSPTGKYQPQHF. The chain couples TRBV27 to TRBJ1-5; D is perhaps TRBD1 (5 bases). Germline V lookup: CDR1 MNHEY, CDR2 SMNVEV (reference sequence). V lost 5 bases to trimming and J lost 5 bases, with 13 bases between them. The length of the CDR3 is 14 residues.

The rearrangement uses TRBV9 and TRBJ2-1, with a possible D match to TRBD2 (6 bases). The V and J ends lost 1 base and 2 bases respectively, with 10 bases between them. This CDR3 contains 15 residues. Germline-derived CDR1 and CDR2 are SGDLS and YYNGEE. The CDR3 reads CASSVLSGPYNEQFF. The CDR3, as DNA: TGTGCCAGCAGCGTACTAAGCGGGCCCTACAATGAGCAGTTCTTC.

The chain recombines TRBV7-9 with TRBJ2-4, with D tentatively TRBD2 (6 bases). V was shortened by 4 bases and J by 0 bases, with 10 bases between the two germline ends. The CDR3 length is 15 residues. Germline V gene data show CDR1 as SEHNR and CDR2 as FQNEAQ (reference sequence). The CDR3 loop reads CASSSAGSAKNIQYF. CDR3 DNA sequence: TGTGCCAGCAGCTCGGCGGGGTCAGCCAAAAACATTCAGTACTTC.

The chain carries TRBV19 and TRBJ2-1; D may be TRBD2 (6 bases). The CDR3 is made up of 12 amino acids. The germline V gene has CDR1 LNHDA and CDR2 SQIVND (reference sequence). V was trimmed by 9 bases and J by 7 bases, leaving 13 bases between them. The CDR3 nucleotides read TGTGCCAGCCAGGGCCTAGCGAATGAGCAGTTCTTC. Protein product: CASQGLANEQFF.

This rearrangement joins TRBV11-3 to TRBJ1-1, with D perhaps matching TRBD1 (5 bases). CDR3 length: 14 amino acids. Per the germline V gene, CDR1 is SGHNT and CDR2 is YENEEA. V was clipped by 1 base and J by 2 bases, with 8 bases between them. The CDR3 region is CASSLGQGNTEAFF. CDR3 bases: TGTGCCAGCAGCTTAGGTCAGGGCAACACTGAAGCTTTCTTT. Supplemented by reference TRBV11-3 and TRBJ1-1, the full variable domain reads EAGVVQSPRYKIIEKKQPVAFWCNPISGHNTLYWYLQNLGQGPELLIRYENEEAVDDSQLPKDRFSAERLKGVDSTLKIQPAELGDSAVYLCASSLGQGNTEAFFGQGTRLTVV.

The V gene is TRBV4-1, the J gene TRBJ2-5; 8 bases are a match to TRBD2. The CDR3 consists of 15 residues. The trim removed 1 base at V and 3 bases at J, leaving 4 bases unmatched. The germline gives CDR1 MGHRA, CDR2 YSYEKL. The CDR3 reads CASSQVAAGEETQYF. The CDR3 bases are TGCGCCAGCAGCCAAGTGGCAGCGGGAGAAGAGACCCAGTACTTC.

This rearrangement joins TRBV9 to TRBJ2-7; D may be TRBD2 (5 bases). V lost 0 bases, J lost 4 bases, and 8 bases lay in between. The CDR3 totals 13 residues. The germline gives CDR1 SGDLS, CDR2 YYNGEE. The CDR3 here is CASSVEAGYEQYF. The CDR3 region has the DNA TGTGCCAGCAGCGTAGAGGCGGGTTACGAGCAGTACTTC. Looking up the rest from reference TRBV9 and TRBJ2-7 gives the full variable domain: DSGVTQTPKHLITATGQRVTLRCSPRSGDLSVYWYQQSLDQGLQFLIQYYNGEERAKGNILERFSAQQFPDLHSELNLSSLELGDSALYFCASSVEAGYEQYFGPGTRLTVT.

CDR3: CASSQAGQAFMYEQYF. DNA of the CDR3: TGTGCCAGCTCACAGGCCGGACAGGCCTTTATGTACGAGCAGTACTTC. The rearrangement links TRBV18 to TRBJ2-7, with TRBD1 identical over 7 bases. The germline gives CDR1 KGHSH, CDR2 LQKENI. CDR3 size: 16 residues. V was pared by 4 bases and J by 4 bases, with 13 bases of the junction left unmatched.

The V call is TRBV27, the J call TRBJ2-1, with TRBD2 matching 7 bases. Losses at the gene ends were 6 bases for V and 9 bases for J; bases not matched to a gene: 14. The CDR3 sequence is 15 residues long. CDR1 and CDR2 from the germline V gene are MNHEY and SMNVEV (reference sequence). The CDR3 DNA is TGTGCCAGCAGACCTCTTGCGGGAGAATCAGTTGAGCAGTTCTTC. It is translated as CASRPLAGESVEQFF.

This chain joins TRBV7-9 and TRBJ2-1; 14 nucleotides agree with TRBD2. Trimming took 5 bases from V and 8 from J; bases not matched to a gene: 14. The CDR3 is made up of 18 amino acids. Germline V lookup: CDR1 SEHNR, CDR2 FQNEAQ (reference sequence). CDR3 nucleotide sequence: TGTGCCAGCAGCCTACCATTCGGGACTAGCGGGGGTCGGGATGAGCAGTTCTTC. Translating it yields CASSLPFGTSGGRDEQFF.